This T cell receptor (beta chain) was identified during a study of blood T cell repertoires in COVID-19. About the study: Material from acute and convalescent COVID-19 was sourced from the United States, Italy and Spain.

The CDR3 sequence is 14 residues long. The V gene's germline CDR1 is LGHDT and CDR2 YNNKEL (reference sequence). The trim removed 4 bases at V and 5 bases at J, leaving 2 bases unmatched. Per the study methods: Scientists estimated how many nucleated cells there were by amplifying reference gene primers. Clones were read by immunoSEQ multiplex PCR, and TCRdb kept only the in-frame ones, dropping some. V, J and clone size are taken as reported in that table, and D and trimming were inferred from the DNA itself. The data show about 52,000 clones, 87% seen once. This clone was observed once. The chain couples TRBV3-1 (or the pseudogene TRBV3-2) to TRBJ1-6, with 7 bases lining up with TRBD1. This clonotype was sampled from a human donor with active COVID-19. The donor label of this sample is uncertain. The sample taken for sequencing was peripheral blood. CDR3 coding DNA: TGTGCCAGCAGCCCGGGACAGAATAATTCACCCCTCCACTTT. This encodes CASSPGQNNSPLHF.